This is a list of T cell receptor beta chains from one sample in a study of early T cells in non-severe SARS-CoV-2 infection. MiXCR, run by TCRdb on the 5' RACE reads, gives a single entry per CDR3 protein. The table lists about 45,000 distinct CDR3 sequences, around a tenth of them singletons. The material sequenced was whole blood. Receptors were obtained from an adult who was a healthcare worker with PCR-confirmed SARS-CoV-2 infection or an uninfected control (not recorded which). Both conserved end residues are part of each CDR3. The D gene is left open where the match is weak. Size values are once, few and many counts, or a class for expanded clones, and some rows have none.

J: TRBJ1-1; length: 14; V: TRBV3-1; D: .; size: .; CDR3: CASSRRRQNTEVFF; DNA: TGTGCCAGCAGCCGCCGCAGACAGAACACTGAAGTTTTCTTT
J: TRBJ2-1; length: 13; V: TRBV19; D: .; size: many; CDR3: CASTGESYNEQFF; DNA: TGTGCCAGTACAGGGGAGTCCTACAATGAGCAGTTCTTC
J: TRBJ1-1; length: 15; V: TRBV10-2; D: .; size: .; CDR3: CASRAGSSWGTEAFF; DNA: TGCGCCAGCAGGGCGGGGTCTAGTTGGGGCACTGAAGCTTTCTTT
J: TRBJ2-2; length: 16; V: TRBV14; D: TRBD1; size: many; CDR3: CASSQLTGALTGELFF; DNA: TGTGCCAGCAGCCAGTTGACAGGGGCCCTTACCGGGGAGCTGTTTTTT
J: TRBJ2-1; length: 13; V: TRBV30; D: .; size: many; CDR3: CAWSLVWGNEQFF; DNA: TGTGCCTGGAGTCTAGTGTGGGGCAATGAGCAGTTCTTC
J: TRBJ2-7; length: 12; V: TRBV28; D: .; size: many; CDR3: CASSLTVYEQYF; DNA: TGTGCCAGCAGCCTTACAGTCTACGAGCAGTACTTC
J: TRBJ1-3; length: 21; V: TRBV4-1; D: TRBD1; size: many; CDR3: CASSQEIAGQGLKSSGNTIYF; DNA: TGCGCCAGCAGCCAAGAAATTGCGGGACAGGGCCTCAAGAGCTCTGGAAACACCATATATTTT
J: TRBJ2-1; length: 12; V: TRBV7-8; D: .; size: many; CDR3: CASSLGGDEQFF; DNA: TGTGCCAGCAGCTTAGGGGGCGATGAGCAGTTCTTC
J: TRBJ2-7; length: 16; V: TRBV4-1; D: TRBD2; size: many; CDR3: CASSQVVGRALYEQYF; DNA: TGCGCCAGCAGCCAAGTGGTCGGGAGGGCCCTCTACGAGCAGTACTTC
J: TRBJ2-7; length: 12; V: TRBV20-1; D: TRBD2; size: .; CDR3: CSARPTSAEQYF; DNA: TGCAGTGCTAGACCGACTAGCGCCGAGCAGTACTTC
J: TRBJ2-2; length: 14; V: TRBV20-1; D: .; size: few; CDR3: CSARDVLPPRELFF; DNA: TGCAGTGCTAGAGATGTCTTACCCCCGAGGGAGCTGTTTTTT
J: TRBJ2-1; length: 12; V: TRBV20-1; D: .; size: medium-sized; CDR3: CSARLARNEQFF; DNA: TGCAGTGCACGCCTAGCGCGCAATGAGCAGTTCTTC
J: TRBJ2-1; length: 11; V: TRBV19; D: .; size: .; CDR3: CASSRGIIRFF; DNA: TGTGCCAGTAGTCGCGGGATCATCAGGTTCTTC
J: TRBJ2-1; length: 17; V: TRBV18; D: TRBD2; size: .; CDR3: CASSHPSGASSYNEQFF; DNA: TGTGCCAGCTCGCATCCTAGCGGGGCGAGCTCCTACAATGAGCAGTTCTTC
J: TRBJ1-4; length: 18; V: TRBV6-1; D: TRBD1; size: many; CDR3: CASSVQGAAMTGNEKLFF; DNA: TGTGCCAGCAGTGTCCAGGGGGCGGCGATGACCGGTAATGAAAAACTGTTTTTT
J: TRBJ2-7; length: 14; V: TRBV29-1; D: TRBD2; size: .; CDR3: CSVESGGSTYEQYF; DNA: TGCAGCGTTGAGTCGGGAGGGTCGACCTACGAGCAGTACTTC
J: TRBJ2-1; length: 13; V: TRBV2; D: .; size: many; CDR3: CATGLTRDNEQFF; DNA: TGTGCCACGGGACTCACCCGAGACAATGAGCAGTTCTTC
J: TRBJ2-7; length: 11; V: TRBV6-2/TRBV6-3; D: TRBD1; size: many; CDR3: CASTSGGEQYF; DNA: TGTGCCAGCACCTCAGGGGGCGAGCAGTACTTC
J: TRBJ2-1; length: 19; V: TRBV20-1; D: .; size: .; CDR3: CSVHGNVRGRREMGNEQFF; DNA: TGCAGTGTACACGGAAACGTCCGGGGCCGGCGCGAGATGGGCAATGAGCAGTTCTTC
J: TRBJ1-2; length: 13; V: TRBV28; D: .; size: .; CDR3: CASAEGQPPGYTF; DNA: TGTGCCAGCGCCGAAGGACAGCCGCCCGGCTACACCTTC
J: TRBJ2-1; length: 15; V: TRBV29-1; D: TRBD2; size: many; CDR3: CSVRRLADSYNEQFF; DNA: TGCAGCGTGAGAAGACTAGCGGACTCCTACAATGAGCAGTTCTTC
J: TRBJ2-5; length: 13; V: TRBV29-1; D: .; size: few; CDR3: CSAGPTGRETQYF; DNA: TGCAGCGCCGGACCGACAGGGAGGGAGACCCAGTACTTC
J: TRBJ2-2; length: 16; V: TRBV24-1; D: TRBD1; size: many; CDR3: CATSDSGTGITGELFF; DNA: TGTGCCACCAGTGATTCTGGGACAGGGATCACCGGGGAGCTGTTTTTT
J: TRBJ2-6; length: 16; V: TRBV5-1; D: .; size: .; CDR3: CASSADSLSGANVLTF; DNA: TGCGCCAGCAGCGCGGACAGCCTCTCTGGGGCCAACGTCCTGACTTTC
J: TRBJ2-7; length: 15; V: TRBV27; D: TRBD1; size: many; CDR3: CASSSPGTGSREQYF; DNA: TGTGCCAGCAGTTCCCCCGGGACAGGGTCGAGAGAGCAGTACTTC
J: TRBJ2-7; length: 15; V: TRBV6-2/TRBV6-3; D: .; size: many; CDR3: CASSYSEDGSYEQYF; DNA: TGTGCCAGCAGTTACTCGGAGGATGGCTCCTACGAGCAGTACTTC
J: TRBJ2-1; length: 16; V: TRBV11-2; D: .; size: medium-sized; CDR3: CASSLEAYGSYNEQFF; DNA: TGTGCCAGCAGCTTAGAAGCTTACGGCTCCTACAATGAGCAGTTCTTC